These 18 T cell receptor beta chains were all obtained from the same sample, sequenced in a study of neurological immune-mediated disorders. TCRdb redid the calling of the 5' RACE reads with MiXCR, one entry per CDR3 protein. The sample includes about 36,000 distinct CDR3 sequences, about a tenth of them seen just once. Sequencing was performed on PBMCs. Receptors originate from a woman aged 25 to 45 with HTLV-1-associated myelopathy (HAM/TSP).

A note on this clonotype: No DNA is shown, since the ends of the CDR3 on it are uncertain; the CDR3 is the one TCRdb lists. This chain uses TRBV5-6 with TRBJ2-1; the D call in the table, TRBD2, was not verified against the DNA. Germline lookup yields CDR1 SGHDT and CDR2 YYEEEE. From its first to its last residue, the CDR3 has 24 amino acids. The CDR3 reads CASSFYICSANGLAGGRSYNEQFF.

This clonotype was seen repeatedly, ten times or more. CDR3 in amino acids: CASSYSKAGLYQETQYF. The DNA for the CDR3 is TGTGCCAGCAGTTACTCGAAGGCAGGGTTATACCAAGAGACCCAGTACTTC. The chain joins TRBV6-6 to TRBJ2-5; the D gene is possibly TRBD1 (5 bases). The CDR3 is 17 residues long. Germline-derived CDR1 and CDR2 are MNHNY and SVGAGI (reference sequence). V was trimmed by 0 bases and J by 0 bases, leaving 14 bases between them.

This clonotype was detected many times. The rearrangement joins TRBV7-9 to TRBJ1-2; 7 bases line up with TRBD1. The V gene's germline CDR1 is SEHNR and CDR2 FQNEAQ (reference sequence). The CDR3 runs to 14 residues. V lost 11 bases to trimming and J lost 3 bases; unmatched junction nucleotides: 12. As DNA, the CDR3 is TGTGCCCCACAGGGGATAGGGATTGACTATGGCTACACCTTC. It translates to CAPQGIGIDYGYTF.

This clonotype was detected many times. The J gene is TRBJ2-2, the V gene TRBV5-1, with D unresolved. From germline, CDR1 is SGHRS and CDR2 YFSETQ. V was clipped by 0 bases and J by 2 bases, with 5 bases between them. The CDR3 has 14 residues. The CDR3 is CASSLDGNTGELFF. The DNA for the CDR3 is TGCGCCAGCAGCTTGGACGGAAACACCGGGGAGCTGTTTTTT.

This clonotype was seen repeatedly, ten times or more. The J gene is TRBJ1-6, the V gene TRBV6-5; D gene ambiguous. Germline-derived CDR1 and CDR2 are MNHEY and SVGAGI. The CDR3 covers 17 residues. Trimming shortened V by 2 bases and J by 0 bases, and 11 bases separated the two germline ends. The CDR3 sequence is CASSYGPLYSYNSPLHF. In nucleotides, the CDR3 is TGTGCCAGCAGTTACGGACCCCTATACTCCTATAATTCACCCCTCCACTTT.

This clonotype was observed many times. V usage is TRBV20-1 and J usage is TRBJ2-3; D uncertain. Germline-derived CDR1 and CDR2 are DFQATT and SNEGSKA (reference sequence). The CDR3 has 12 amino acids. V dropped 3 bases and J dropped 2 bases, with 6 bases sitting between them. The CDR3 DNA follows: TGCAGTGCTAGTCCCCTCACAGATACGCAGTATTTT. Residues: CSASPLTDTQYF.

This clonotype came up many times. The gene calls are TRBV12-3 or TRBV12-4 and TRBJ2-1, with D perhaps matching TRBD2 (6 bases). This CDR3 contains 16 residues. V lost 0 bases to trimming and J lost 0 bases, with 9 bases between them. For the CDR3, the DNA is TGTGCCAGCAGTTTAGCTAGCGGTAGCTCCTACAATGAGCAGTTCTTC. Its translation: CASSLASGSSYNEQFF.

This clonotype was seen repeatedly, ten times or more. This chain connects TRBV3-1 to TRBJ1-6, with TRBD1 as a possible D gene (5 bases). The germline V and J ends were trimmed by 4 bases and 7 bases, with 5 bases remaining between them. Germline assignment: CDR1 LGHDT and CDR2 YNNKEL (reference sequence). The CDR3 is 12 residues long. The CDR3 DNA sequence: TGTGCCAGCAGCCGACAGAATTCACCCCTCCACTTT. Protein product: CASSRQNSPLHF.

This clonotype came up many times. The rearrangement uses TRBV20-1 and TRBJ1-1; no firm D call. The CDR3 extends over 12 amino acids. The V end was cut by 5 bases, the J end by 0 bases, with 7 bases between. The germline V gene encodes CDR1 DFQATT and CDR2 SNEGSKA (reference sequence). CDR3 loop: CSAGRVNTEAFF. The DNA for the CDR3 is TGCAGTGCTGGCAGAGTGAACACTGAAGCTTTCTTT.

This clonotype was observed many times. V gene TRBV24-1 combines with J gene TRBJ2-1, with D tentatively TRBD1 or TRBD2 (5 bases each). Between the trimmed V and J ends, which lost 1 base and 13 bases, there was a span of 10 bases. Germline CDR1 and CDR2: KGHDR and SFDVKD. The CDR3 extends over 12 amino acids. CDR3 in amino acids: CATSDFREPQFF. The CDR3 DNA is TGTGCCACCAGTGATTTCAGGGAGCCCCAGTTCTTC.

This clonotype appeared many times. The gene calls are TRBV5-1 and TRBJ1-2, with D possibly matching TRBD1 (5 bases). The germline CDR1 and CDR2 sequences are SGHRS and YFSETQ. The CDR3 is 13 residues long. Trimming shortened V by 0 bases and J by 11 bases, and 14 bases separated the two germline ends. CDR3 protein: CASSLEGASGYTF. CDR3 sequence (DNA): TGCGCCAGCAGCTTGGAAGGGGCTTCCGGGTACACCTTC.

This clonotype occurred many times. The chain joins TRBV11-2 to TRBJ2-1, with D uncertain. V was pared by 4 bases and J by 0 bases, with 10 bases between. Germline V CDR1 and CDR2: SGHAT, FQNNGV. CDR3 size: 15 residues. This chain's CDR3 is CASSSVRSSYNEQFF. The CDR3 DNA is TGTGCCAGCAGCTCAGTCAGGAGCTCCTACAATGAGCAGTTCTTC.

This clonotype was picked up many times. CDR3 DNA: TGTGCCAGCATCTTAGATCGTGGGCTTGATACGCAGTATTTT. Its translation: CASILDRGLDTQYF. The chain combines TRBV2 with TRBJ2-3; D uncertain. The V end lost 7 bases, the J end lost 6 bases, and 17 bases lay between the germline ends. CDR1 is SNHLY and CDR2 is FYNNEI in the germline V gene. CDR3 length: 14 residues.

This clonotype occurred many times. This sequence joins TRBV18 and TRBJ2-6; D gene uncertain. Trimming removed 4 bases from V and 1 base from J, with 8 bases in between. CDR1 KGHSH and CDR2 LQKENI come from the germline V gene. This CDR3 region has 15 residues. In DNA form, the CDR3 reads TGTGCCAGCTCACAGGTAGAATCTGGGGCCAACGTCCTGACTTTC. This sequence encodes CASSQVESGANVLTF.

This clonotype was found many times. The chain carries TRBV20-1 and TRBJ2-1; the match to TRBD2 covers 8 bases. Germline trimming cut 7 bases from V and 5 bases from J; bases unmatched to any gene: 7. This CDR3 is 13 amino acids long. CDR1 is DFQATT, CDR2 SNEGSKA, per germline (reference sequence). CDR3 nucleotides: TGCAGTGGTAACGGGGGGGCCAACAATGAGCAGTTCTTC. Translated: CSGNGGANNEQFF.

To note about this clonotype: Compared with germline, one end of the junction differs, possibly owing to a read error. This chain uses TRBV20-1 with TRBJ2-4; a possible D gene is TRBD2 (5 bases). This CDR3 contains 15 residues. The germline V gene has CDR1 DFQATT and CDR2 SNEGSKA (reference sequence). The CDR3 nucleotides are TGCAGTGATAGGCAGATGATCGGACTTTGGCATCTTCACTACTTC. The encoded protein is CSDRQMIGLWHLHYF.

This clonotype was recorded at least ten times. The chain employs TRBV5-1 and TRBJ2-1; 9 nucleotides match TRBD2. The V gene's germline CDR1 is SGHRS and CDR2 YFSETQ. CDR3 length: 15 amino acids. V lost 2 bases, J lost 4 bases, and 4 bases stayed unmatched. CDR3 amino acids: CASSLLAGGYNEQFF. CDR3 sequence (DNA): TGCGCCAGCAGCTTACTGGCGGGGGGGTACAATGAGCAGTTCTTC.

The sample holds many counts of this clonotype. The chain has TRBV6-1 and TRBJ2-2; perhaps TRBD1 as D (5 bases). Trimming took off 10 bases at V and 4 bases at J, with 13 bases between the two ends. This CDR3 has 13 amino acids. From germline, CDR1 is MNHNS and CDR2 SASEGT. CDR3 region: CATRALITGELFF. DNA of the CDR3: TGTGCCACCAGGGCGCTTATCACCGGGGAGCTGTTTTTT.